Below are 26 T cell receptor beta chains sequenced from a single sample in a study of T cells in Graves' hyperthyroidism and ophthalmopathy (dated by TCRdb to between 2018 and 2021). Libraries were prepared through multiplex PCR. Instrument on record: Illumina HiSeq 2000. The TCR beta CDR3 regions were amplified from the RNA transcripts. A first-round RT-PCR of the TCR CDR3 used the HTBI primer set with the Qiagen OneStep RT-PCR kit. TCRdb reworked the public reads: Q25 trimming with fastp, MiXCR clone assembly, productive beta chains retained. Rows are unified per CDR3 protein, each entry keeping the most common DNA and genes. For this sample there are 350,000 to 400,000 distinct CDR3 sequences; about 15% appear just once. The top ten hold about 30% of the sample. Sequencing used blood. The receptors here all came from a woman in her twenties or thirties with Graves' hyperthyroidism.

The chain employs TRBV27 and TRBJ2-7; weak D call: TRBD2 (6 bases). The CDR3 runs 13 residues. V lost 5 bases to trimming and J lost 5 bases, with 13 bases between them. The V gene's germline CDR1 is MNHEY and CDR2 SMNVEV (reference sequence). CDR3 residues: CASSPWRGNEQYF. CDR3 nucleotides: TGTGCCAGCAGTCCTTGGAGGGGTAACGAGCAGTACTTC.

CDR3 DNA sequence: TGTGCCAGTAGAAAAGCGGGAGGAGATACGCAGTATTTT. It translates to CASRKAGGDTQYF. The genes are TRBV19 and TRBJ2-3; 9 bases match TRBD2. CDR1 is LNHDA and CDR2 is SQIVND in the germline V gene (reference sequence). V lost 6 bases, J lost 5 bases, and 3 bases stayed unmatched. CDR3 length: 13 residues. The full variable domain, in which reference TRBV19 and TRBJ2-3 provide the parts outside the CDR3, is DGGITQSPKYLFRKEGQNVTLSCEQNLNHDAMYWYRQDPGQGLRLIYYSQIVNDFQKGDIAEGYSVSREKKESFPLTVTSAQKNPTAFYLCASRKAGGDTQYFGPGTRLTVL.

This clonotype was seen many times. DNA of the CDR3: TGCAGTGCTAGAGGGGCGGGGGAGACCCAGTACTTC. Translating gives CSARGAGETQYF. The rearrangement links TRBV20-1 to TRBJ2-5; TRBD2 might be the D (6 bases). The germline V and J ends were trimmed by 1 base and 5 bases, with 8 bases remaining between them. From germline, CDR1 is DFQATT and CDR2 SNEGSKA (reference sequence). The CDR3 loop spans 12 amino acids.

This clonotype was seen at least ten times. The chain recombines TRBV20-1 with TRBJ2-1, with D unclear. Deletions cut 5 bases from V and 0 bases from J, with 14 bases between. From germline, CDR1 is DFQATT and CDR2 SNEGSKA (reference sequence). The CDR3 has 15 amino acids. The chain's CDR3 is CSASEPSLSYNEQFF. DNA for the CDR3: TGCAGTGCTTCAGAACCCAGCCTCTCCTACAATGAGCAGTTCTTC.

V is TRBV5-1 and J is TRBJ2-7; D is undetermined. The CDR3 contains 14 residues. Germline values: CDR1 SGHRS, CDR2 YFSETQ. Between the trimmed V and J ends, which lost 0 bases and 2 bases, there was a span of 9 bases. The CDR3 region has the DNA TGCGCCAGCAGCTTGGCCCCCCCCACCTACGAGCAGTACTTC. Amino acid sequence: CASSLAPPTYEQYF.

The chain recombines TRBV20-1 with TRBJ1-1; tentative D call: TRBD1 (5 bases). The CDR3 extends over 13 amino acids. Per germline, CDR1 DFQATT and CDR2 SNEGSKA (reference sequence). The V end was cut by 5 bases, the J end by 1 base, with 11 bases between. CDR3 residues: CSAFHRGNTEAFF. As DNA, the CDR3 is TGCAGTGCTTTTCATAGGGGGAACACTGAAGCTTTCTTT.

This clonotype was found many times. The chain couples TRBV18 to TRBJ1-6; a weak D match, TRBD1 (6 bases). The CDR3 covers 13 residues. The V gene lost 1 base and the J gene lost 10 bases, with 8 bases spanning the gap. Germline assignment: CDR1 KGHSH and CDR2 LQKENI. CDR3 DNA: TGTGCCAGCTCACCACGGACAGCATCACCCCTCCACTTT. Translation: CASSPRTASPLHF.

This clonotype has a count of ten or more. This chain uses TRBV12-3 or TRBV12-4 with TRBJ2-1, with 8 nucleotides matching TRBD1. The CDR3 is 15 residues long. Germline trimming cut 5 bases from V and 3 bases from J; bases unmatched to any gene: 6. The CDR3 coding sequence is TGTGCCAGCAGTCCCGGACAGGGTATCTACAATGAGCAGTTCTTC. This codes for CASSPGQGIYNEQFF.

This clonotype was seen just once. CDR3: CASSIQGAGYAEAFF. The CDR3 nucleotides are TGTGCCAGTAGTATACAGGGGGCTGGGTACGCTGAAGCTTTCTTT. The gene calls are TRBV19 and TRBJ1-1, with 8 bases aligning to TRBD1. Germline V gene data show CDR1 as LNHDA and CDR2 as SQIVND (reference sequence). This CDR3 region has 15 residues. Unmatched junction bases numbered 8, after V lost 2 bases and J lost 6 bases.

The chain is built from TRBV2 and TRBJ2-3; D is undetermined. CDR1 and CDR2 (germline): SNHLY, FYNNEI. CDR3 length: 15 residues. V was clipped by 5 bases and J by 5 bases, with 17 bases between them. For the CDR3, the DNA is TGTGCCAGCAGTCCTGCCTTAGGACCCTTAGATACGCAGTATTTT. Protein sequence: CASSPALGPLDTQYF.

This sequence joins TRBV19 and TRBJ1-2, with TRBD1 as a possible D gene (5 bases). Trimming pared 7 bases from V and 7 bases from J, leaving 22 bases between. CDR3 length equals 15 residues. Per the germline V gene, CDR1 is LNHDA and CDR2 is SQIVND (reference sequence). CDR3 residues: CASNPGITPPSGYTF. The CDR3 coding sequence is TGTGCCAGTAATCCAGGGATAACACCTCCCTCTGGCTACACCTTC.

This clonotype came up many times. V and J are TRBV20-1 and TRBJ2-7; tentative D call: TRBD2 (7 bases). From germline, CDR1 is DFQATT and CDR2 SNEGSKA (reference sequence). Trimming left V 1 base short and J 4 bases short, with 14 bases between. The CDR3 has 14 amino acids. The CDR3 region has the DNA TGCAGTGCTAGAGTCGGGGGGCAGGTGTACGAGCAGTACTTC. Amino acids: CSARVGGQVYEQYF.

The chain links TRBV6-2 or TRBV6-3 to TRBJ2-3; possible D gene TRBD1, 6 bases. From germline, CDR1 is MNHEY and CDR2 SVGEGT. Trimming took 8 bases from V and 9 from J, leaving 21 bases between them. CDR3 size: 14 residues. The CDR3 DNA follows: TGTGCCAGCTCACCACCAGGACAGCTCCACACGCAGTATTTT. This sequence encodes CASSPPGQLHTQYF.

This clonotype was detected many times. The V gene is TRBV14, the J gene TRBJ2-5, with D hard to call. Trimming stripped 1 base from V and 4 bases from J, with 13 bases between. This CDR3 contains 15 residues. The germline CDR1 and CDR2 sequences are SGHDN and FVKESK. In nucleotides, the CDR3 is TGTGCCAGCAGCCAAGTATTAGGCTCTACAGAGACCCAGTACTTC. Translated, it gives CASSQVLGSTETQYF.

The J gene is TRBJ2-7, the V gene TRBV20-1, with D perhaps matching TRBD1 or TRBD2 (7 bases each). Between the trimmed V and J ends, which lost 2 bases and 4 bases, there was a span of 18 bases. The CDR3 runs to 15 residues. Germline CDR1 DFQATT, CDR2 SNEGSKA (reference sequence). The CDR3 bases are TGCAGTGCTAGACCTGGACGACAGGGAGGGTACGAGCAGTACTTC. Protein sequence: CSARPGRQGGYEQYF.

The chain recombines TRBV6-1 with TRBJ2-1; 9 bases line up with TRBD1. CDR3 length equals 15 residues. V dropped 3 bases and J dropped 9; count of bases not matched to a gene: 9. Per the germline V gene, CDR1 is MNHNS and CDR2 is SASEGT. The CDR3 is CASSDDRGSFFEQFF. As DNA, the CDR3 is TGTGCCAGCAGTGACGACAGGGGGAGCTTTTTTGAGCAGTTCTTC.

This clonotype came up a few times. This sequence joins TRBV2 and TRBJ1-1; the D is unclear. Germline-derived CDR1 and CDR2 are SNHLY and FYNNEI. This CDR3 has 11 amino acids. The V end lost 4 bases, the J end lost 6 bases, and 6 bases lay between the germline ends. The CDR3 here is CASSGHSEAFF. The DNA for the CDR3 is TGTGCCAGCAGTGGACATTCTGAAGCTTTCTTT.

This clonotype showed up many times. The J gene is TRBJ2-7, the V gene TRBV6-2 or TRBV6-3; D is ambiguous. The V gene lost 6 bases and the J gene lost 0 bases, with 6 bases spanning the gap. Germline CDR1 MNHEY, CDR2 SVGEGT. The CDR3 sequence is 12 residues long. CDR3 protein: CASRPTSYEQYF. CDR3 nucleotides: TGTGCCAGCAGACCCACCTCCTACGAGCAGTACTTC.

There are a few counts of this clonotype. This chain's CDR3 is CASAGTKIYEQYF. CDR3 DNA sequence: TGTGCCAGTGCCGGGACGAAAATATACGAGCAGTACTTC. The chain joins TRBV6-2 or TRBV6-3 to TRBJ2-7, with D perhaps matching TRBD1 or TRBD2 (5 bases each). Germline assignment: CDR1 MNHEY and CDR2 SVGEGT. The CDR3 is 13 residues long. V lost 9 bases, J lost 4 bases, and 16 bases lay in between.

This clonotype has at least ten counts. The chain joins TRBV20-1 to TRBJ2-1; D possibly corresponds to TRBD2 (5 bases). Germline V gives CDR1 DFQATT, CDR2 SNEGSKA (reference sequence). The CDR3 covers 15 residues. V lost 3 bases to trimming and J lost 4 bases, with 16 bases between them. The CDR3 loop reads CSASFGGPRYNEQFF. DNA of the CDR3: TGCAGTGCTAGTTTTGGCGGGCCAAGATACAATGAGCAGTTCTTC.

DNA for the CDR3: TGTGCCAGCTCACCGTCGACAGGGCTCGGTGGAAACACCATATATTTT. The encoded protein is CASSPSTGLGGNTIYF. This chain links TRBV18 with TRBJ1-3, with 7 bases that match TRBD1. Losses at the gene ends were 3 bases for V and 3 bases for J; bases not matched to a gene: 8. The CDR3 totals 16 residues. Per germline, CDR1 KGHSH and CDR2 LQKENI.

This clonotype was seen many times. The CDR3 DNA reads as TGCGCCAGCAGTGGGGGGTACCAAGAGACCCAGTACTTC. As protein: CASSGGYQETQYF. This chain links TRBV10-1 with TRBJ2-5; possibly TRBD1 or TRBD2 for D (5 bases each). The CDR3 has 13 residues. In germline, CDR1 is WNHNN, CDR2 SYGVQD (reference sequence). V was pared by 4 bases and J by 0 bases, with 6 bases between.

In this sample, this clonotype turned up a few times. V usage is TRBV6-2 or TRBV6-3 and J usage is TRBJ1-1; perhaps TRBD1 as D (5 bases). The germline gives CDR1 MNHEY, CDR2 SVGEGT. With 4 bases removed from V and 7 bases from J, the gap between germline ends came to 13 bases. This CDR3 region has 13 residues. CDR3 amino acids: CASSSAVGVEAFF. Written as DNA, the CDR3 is TGTGCCAGCAGTTCCGCCGTGGGGGTTGAAGCTTTCTTT.

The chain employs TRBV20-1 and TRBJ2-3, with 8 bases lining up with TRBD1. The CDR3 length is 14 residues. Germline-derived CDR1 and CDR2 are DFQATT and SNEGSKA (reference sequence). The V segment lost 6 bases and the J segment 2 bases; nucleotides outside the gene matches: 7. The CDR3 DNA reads TGCAGTGCGAAAAACCAGGGGGCCACAGATACGCAGTATTTT. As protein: CSAKNQGATDTQYF.

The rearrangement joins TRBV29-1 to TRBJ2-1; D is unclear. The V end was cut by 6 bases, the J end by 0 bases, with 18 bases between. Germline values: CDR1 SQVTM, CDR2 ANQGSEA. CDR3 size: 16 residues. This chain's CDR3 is CSVLMVITISYNEQFF. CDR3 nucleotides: TGCAGCGTCCTAATGGTTATTACGATCTCCTACAATGAGCAGTTCTTC.

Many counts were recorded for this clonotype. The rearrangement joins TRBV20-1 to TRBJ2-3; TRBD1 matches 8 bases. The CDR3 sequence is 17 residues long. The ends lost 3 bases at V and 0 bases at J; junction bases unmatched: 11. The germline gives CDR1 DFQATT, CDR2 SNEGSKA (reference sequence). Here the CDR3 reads CSASAAQGQGSTDTQYF. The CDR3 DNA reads TGCAGTGCTAGCGCCGCCCAAGGACAGGGAAGCACAGATACGCAGTATTTT.